This TCR beta chain is from a study of PD-L1 blockade in urothelial cancer. Study-wide context: Of prior chemotherapy regimens, patients had received between 0 and 3. Median T cell yield per blood sample was about 140,000 cells.

Profiled with immunoSEQ multiplex PCR; TCRdb holds only in-frame clones, not every one. The repertoire holds tens of thousands of clones, with about 82% as singletons. The CDR3 loop spans 15 amino acids. The V gene's germline CDR1 is SGHTA and CDR2 FQGNSA. V lost 1 base, J lost 3 bases, and 3 bases stayed unmatched. Time point of the sample: pretreatment peripheral blood. The material sequenced was PBMCs, taken around atezolizumab (anti-PD-L1) treatment. The origin of this receptor is a man aged 80 or over with urothelial cancer. The J gene is TRBJ1-2, the V gene TRBV7-2; 9 positions match TRBD1. The CDR3 loop reads CASSLDRGRYYGYTF. CDR3 coding DNA: TGTGCCAGCAGCTTAGACAGGGGGCGTTACTATGGCTACACCTTC. Variable domain in full (rest from reference TRBV7-2 and TRBJ1-2): GAGVSQSPSNKVTEKGKDVELRCDPISGHTALYWYRQSLGQGLEFLIYFQGNSAPDKSGLPSDRFSAERTGGSVSTLTIQRTQQEDSAVYLCASSLDRGRYYGYTFGSGTRLTVV.